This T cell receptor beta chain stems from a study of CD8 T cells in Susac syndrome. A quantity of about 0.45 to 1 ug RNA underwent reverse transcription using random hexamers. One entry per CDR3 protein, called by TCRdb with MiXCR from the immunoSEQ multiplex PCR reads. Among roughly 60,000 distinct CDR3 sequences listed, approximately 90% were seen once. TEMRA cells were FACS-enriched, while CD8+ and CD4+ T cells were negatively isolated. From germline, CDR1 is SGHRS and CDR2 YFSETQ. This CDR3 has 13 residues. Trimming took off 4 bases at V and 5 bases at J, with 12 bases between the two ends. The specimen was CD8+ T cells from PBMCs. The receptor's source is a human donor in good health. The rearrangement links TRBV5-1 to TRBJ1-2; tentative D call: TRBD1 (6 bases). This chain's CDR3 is CASSQWTEYGYTF. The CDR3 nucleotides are TGCGCCAGCAGCCAATGGACAGAGTATGGCTACACCTTC. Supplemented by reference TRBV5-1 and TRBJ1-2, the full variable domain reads KAGVTQTPRYLIKTRGQQVTLSCSPISGHRSVSWYQQTPGQGLQFLFEYFSETQRNKGNFPGRFSGRQFSNSRSEMNVSTLELGDSALYLCASSQWTEYGYTFGSGTRLTVV.